A single T cell receptor beta chain is shown here with its context. The antigen is undetermined. Sequencing of TCR beta was undertaken in CD8+ and CD4+ T cells derived from blood. The patients who served as multiple sclerosis controls were treatment-naive and had stable or active relapsing-remitting disease that fulfilled the revised McDonald criteria. The authors negatively isolated CD8+ and CD4+ T cells and FACS-enriched TEMRA cells. Random hexamers served to reverse transcribe roughly 0.45 to 1 ug RNA. TCRdb reprocessed the immunoSEQ multiplex PCR reads via MiXCR and lists one record per CDR3 protein. The data hold about 52,000 distinct CDR3 sequences, with about 92% observed a single time. This CDR3 has 17 amino acids. Germline V gene data show CDR1 as SEHNR and CDR2 as FQNEAQ (reference sequence). V dropped 5 bases and J dropped 2 bases, with 19 bases sitting between them. This record belongs to a study of CD8 T cells in Susac syndrome. General study results and limits: A relatively small number of individuals underwent TCR sequencing and HLA analysis.

V is TRBV7-9 and J is TRBJ2-1; D may be TRBD2 (7 bases). The sample taken for sequencing was CD8+ T cells from PBMCs. This clonotype was sampled from a human donor with multiple sclerosis. The CDR3 DNA reads TGTGCCAGCAGCACCCCTTGGGGGGGCACCCCCTACAATGAGCAGTTCTTC. Residues: CASSTPWGGTPYNEQFF.